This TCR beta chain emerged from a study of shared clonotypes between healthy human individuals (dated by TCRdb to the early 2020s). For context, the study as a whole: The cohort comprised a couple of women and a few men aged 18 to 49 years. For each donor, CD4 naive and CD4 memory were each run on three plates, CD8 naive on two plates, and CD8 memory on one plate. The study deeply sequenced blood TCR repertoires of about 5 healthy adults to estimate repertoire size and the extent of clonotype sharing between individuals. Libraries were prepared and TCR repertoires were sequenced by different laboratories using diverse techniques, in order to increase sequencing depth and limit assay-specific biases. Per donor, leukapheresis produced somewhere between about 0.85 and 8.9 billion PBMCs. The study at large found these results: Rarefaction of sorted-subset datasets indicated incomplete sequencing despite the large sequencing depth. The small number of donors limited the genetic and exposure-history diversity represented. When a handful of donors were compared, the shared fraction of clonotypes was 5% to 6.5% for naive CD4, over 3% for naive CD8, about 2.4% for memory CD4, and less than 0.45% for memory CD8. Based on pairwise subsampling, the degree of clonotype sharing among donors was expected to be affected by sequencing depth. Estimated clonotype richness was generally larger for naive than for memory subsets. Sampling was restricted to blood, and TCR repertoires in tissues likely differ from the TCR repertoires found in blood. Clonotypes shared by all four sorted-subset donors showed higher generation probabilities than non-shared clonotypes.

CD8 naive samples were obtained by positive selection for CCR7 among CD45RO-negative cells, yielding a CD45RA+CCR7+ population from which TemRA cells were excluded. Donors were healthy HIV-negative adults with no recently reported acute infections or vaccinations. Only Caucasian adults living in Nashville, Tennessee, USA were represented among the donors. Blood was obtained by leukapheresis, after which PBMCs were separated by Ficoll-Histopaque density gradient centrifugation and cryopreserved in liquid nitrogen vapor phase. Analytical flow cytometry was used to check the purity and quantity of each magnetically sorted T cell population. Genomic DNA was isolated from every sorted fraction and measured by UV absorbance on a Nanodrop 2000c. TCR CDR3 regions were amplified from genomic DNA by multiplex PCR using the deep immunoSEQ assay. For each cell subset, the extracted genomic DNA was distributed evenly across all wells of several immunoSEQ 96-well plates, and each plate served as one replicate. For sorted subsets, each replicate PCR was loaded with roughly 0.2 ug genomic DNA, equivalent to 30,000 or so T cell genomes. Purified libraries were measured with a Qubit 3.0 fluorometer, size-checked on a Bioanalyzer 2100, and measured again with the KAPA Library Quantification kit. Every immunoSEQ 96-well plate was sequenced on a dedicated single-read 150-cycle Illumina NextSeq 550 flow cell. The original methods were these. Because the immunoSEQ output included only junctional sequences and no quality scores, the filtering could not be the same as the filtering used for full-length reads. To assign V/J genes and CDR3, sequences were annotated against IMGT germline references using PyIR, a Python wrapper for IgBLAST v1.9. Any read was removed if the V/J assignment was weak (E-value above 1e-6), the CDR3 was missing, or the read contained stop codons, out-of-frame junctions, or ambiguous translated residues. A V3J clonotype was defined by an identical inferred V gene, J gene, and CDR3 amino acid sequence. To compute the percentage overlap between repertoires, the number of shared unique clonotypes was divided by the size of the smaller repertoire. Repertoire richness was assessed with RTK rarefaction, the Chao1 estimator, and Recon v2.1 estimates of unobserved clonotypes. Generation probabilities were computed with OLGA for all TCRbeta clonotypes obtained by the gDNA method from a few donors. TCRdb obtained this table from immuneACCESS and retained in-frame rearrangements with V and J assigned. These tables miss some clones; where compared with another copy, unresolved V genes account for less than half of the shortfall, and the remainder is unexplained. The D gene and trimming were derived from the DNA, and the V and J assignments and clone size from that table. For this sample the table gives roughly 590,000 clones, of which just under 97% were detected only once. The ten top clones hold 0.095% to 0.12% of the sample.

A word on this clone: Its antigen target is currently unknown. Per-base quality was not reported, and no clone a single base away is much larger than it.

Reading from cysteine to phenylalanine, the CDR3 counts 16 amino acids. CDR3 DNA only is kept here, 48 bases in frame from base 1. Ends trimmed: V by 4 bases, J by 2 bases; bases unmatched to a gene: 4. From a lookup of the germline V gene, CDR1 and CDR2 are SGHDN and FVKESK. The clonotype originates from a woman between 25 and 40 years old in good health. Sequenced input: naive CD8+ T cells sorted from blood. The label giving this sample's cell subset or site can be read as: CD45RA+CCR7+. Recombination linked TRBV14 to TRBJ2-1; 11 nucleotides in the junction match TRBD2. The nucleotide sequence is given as TGTGCCAGCAGCCCCTTACTAGCGGGAGCCTACAATGAGCAGTTCTTC. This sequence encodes CASSPLLAGAYNEQFF. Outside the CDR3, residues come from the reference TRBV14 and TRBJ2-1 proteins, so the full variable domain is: EAGVTQFPSHSVIEKGQTVTLRCDPISGHDNLYWYRRVMGKEIKFLLHFVKESKQDESGMPNNRFLAERTGGTYSTLKVQPAELEDSGVYFCASSPLLAGAYNEQFFGPGTRLTVL.